These 13 T cell receptor beta chains originate from one sample sequenced in a study of blood T cell repertoires in COVID-19. The protocol was immunoSEQ multiplex PCR, while the TCRdb copy is restricted to in-frame clones and leaves out a portion. Of roughly 150,000 clones detected, around 90% appear once; the ten largest clones hold roughly 3.9%. The specimen sequenced was PBMCs or T cells enriched from blood (not recorded which). Every receptor here comes from a woman aged 40 to 50 who had been exposed to COVID-19.

The chain carries TRBV28 and TRBJ1-1; possibly TRBD1 for D (6 bases). Trimming took off 5 bases at V and 7 bases at J, with 14 bases between the two ends. CDR3 length: 13 amino acids. Germline V lookup: CDR1 MDHEN, CDR2 SYDVKM. Here the CDR3 reads CASSLTGYNEAFF. CDR3 nucleotides: TGTGCCAGCAGTCTCACAGGGTACAATGAAGCTTTCTTT.

This chain links TRBV12-5 with TRBJ2-5, with 11 bases aligning to TRBD2. Germline assignment: CDR1 LGHNT and CDR2 FRNRAP. The V segment lost 0 bases and the J segment 8 bases; nucleotides outside the gene matches: 5. CDR3 length equals 15 residues. The DNA of the CDR3 is TGTGCTAGTGGTTTGGTCACACTAGCGGGAGTCACCCAGTACTTC. This codes for CASGLVTLAGVTQYF.

This clone was seen only once. This sequence is one base from a far larger clone and is likely a read error. The chain employs TRBV6-5 and TRBJ1-1, with a possible D match to TRBD1 (6 bases). Germline CDR1 MNHEY, CDR2 SVGAGI. Trimming stripped 6 bases from V and 0 bases from J, with 11 bases between. The CDR3 has 14 residues. The DNA of the CDR3 is TGTGCCAGCAGCCCCGGACAGATGAACACTGAAGCTTTCTTT. Encoded protein: CASSPGQMNTEAFF.

The J gene is TRBJ2-5, the V gene TRBV20-1, with TRBD2 matching 9 bases. Losses at the gene ends were 3 bases for V and 4 bases for J; bases not matched to a gene: 6. The CDR3 contains 14 residues. In germline, CDR1 is DFQATT, CDR2 SNEGSKA (reference sequence). CDR3 protein: CSASSGGRGETQYF. The CDR3, as DNA: TGCAGTGCTAGTAGCGGGGGTCGGGGAGAGACCCAGTACTTC.

The chain uses TRBV13 and TRBJ2-7, with TRBD2 matching over 13 bases. CDR3 length: 17 residues. CDR1 and CDR2 (germline): PRHDT, FYEKMQ (reference sequence). The V and J ends lost 1 base and 5 bases, in that order; junction bases with no gene match: 8. CDR3 DNA: TGTGCCAGCAGCTTAGAGGGACTAGCGGGGTCTGGGGACGAGCAGTACTTC. It yields the protein CASSLEGLAGSGDEQYF.

This sequence joins TRBV13 and TRBJ2-2, with D perhaps matching TRBD1 (5 bases). Between the trimmed V and J ends, which lost 5 bases and 7 bases, there was a span of 23 bases. Germline V gene lookup returns CDR1 PRHDT and CDR2 FYEKMQ (reference sequence). The CDR3 sequence is 17 residues long. The CDR3 coding sequence is TGTGCCAGCAGCCACTCCGTAACCAGGGCCCCTAGCGGGGAGCTGTTTTTT. It yields the protein CASSHSVTRAPSGELFF.

Points on this clone: This sample also contains other DNA sequences that code for the same CDR3. The chain recombines TRBV7-2 with TRBJ2-7; unclear D gene. Trimming cost V 0 bases and J 4 bases, with 4 bases left between them. The CDR3 contains 12 residues. CDR1 is SGHTA and CDR2 is FQGNSA in the germline V gene. The DNA for the CDR3 is TGTGCCAGCAGCTTAGCCCTGTACGAGCAGTACTTC. Its translation: CASSLALYEQYF.

This clone was seen only once. The rearrangement joins TRBV5-4 to TRBJ2-2; 10 bases line up with TRBD1. With V trimmed by 4 bases and J by 5 bases, 5 bases remained unmatched. CDR3 length: 15 residues. Germline loops: CDR1 SGHNT, CDR2 YYREEE (reference sequence). CDR3 amino acids: CASSRDRGRTGELFF. CDR3 coding DNA: TGTGCCAGCAGCCGGGACAGGGGAAGAACCGGGGAGCTGTTTTTT.

This sequence joins TRBV18 and TRBJ2-1; weak D call: TRBD1 (5 bases). The germline V and J ends were trimmed by 3 bases and 4 bases, with 10 bases remaining between them. The CDR3 totals 14 residues. Germline CDR1 is KGHSH and CDR2 is LQKENI. The CDR3 DNA reads as TGTGCCAGCTCACCTTTGACAGTGTACAATGAGCAGTTCTTC. Translated: CASSPLTVYNEQFF.

The chain has TRBV7-3 and TRBJ2-3; 7 positions agree with TRBD2. The junction had 11 bases not matched to a gene; V was cut back by 8 bases and J by 0 bases. The CDR3 sequence is 16 residues long. Germline CDR1 SGHTA, CDR2 FQGTGA. In nucleotides, the CDR3 is TGTGCCAGCTCGCCCTTGGGGGGGGATAGCACAGATACGCAGTATTTT. It specifies CASSPLGGDSTDTQYF.

The CDR3 DNA is TGTGCCATCAGTGAGGAGCAAACTTTTTCTTACTATGGCTACACCTTC. Translating it yields CAISEEQTFSYYGYTF. V usage is TRBV10-3 and J usage is TRBJ1-2; D is uncertain. CDR1 is ENHRY, CDR2 SYGVKD, per germline. The CDR3 sequence is 16 residues long. V was clipped by 2 bases and J by 3 bases, with 16 bases between them.

The J gene is TRBJ1-1, the V gene TRBV5-6; TRBD1 matches at 12 bases. The junction had 8 bases not matched to a gene; V was cut back by 1 base and J by 10 bases. This CDR3 is 15 amino acids long. CDR1 SGHDT and CDR2 YYEEEE come from the germline V gene. CDR3 protein: CASSLRDRGRKPAFF. CDR3 sequence (DNA): TGTGCCAGCAGCTTGAGGGACAGGGGGCGTAAGCCAGCTTTCTTT.

The chain employs TRBV11-2 and TRBJ1-1; D perhaps matches TRBD1 (5 bases). V was pared by 5 bases and J by 11 bases, with 18 bases between. CDR3 size: 13 residues. The germline CDR1 and CDR2 sequences are SGHAT and FQNNGV. CDR3 bases: TGTGCCAGCAGCGCACCCCAGGGAATTGGCGCTTTCTTT. Translating it yields CASSAPQGIGAFF.